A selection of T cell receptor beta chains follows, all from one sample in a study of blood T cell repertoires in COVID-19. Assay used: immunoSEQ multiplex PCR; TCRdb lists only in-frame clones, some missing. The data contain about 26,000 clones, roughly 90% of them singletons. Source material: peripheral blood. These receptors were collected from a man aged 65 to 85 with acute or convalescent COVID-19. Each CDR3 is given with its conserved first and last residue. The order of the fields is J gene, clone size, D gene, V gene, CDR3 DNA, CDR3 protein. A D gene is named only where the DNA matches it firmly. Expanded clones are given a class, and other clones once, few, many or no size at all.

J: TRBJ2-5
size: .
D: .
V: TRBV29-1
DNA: TGCAGCGTTGAAGACATCCGAAGCCCCTTGTACTTC
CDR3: CSVEDIRSPLYF

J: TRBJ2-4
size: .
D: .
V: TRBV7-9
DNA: TGTGCCAGCAGCTTAGCAGGCGGGGACATTCAGTACTTC
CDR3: CASSLAGGDIQYF

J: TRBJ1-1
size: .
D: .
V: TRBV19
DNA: TGTGCCAGTAGTCCAATAGGGCAGGGGATTAACACTGAAGCTTTCTTT
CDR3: CASSPIGQGINTEAFF

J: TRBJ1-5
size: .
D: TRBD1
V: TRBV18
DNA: TGTGCCAGCTCACCCGGGACAGGGTATCAGCCCCAGCATTTT
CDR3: CASSPGTGYQPQHF

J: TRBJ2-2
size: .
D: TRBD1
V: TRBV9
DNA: TGTGCCAGCAGCGGAGGGACAGTCGGGGAGCTGTTTTTT
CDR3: CASSGGTVGELFF

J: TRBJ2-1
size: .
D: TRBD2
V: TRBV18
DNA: TGTGCCAGCTCACCGAACGGACTAGCGGGAGAAAATGAGCAGTTCTTC
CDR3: CASSPNGLAGENEQFF

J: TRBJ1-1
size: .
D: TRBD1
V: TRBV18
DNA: TGTGCCAGCTCACCAACGACAGGGGAGGACACTGAAGCTTTCTTT
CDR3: CASSPTTGEDTEAFF

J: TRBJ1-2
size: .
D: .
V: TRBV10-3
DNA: TGTGCCATCAGTGAGTCCGGTTCCGAACGCTATGGCTACACCTTC
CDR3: CAISESGSERYGYTF

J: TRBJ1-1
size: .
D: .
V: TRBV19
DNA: TGTGCCAGTAGTATTCTAGGGAACACTGAAGCTTTCTTT
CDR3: CASSILGNTEAFF

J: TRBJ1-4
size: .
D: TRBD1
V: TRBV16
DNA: TGTGCCAGCAGCCAATCGTTCGGACAGGGAGGAAAACTGTTTTTT
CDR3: CASSQSFGQGGKLFF

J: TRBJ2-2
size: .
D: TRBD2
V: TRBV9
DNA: TGTGCCAGCAGCGCAAACTTACTAGCGGGAGCCGGCACCGGGGAGCTGTTTTTT
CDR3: CASSANLLAGAGTGELFF

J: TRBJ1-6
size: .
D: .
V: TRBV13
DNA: TGTGCCAGCGGCAGGGGCGGCCAAAATTCACCCCTCCACTTT
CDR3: CASGRGGQNSPLHF

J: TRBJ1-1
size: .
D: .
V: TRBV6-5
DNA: TGTGCCAGCAGTCAGACGACAGCTAACACTGAAGCTTTCTTT
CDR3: CASSQTTANTEAFF

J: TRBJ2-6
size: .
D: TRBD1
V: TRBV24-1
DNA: TGTGCCACCAGTGACCCCAAGGGGGCAGCTGGGGCCAACGTCCTGACTTTC
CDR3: CATSDPKGAAGANVLTF

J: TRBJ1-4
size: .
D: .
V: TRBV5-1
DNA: TGCGCCAGCAGCCAGGGACAAACCGGGAATGAAAAACTGTTTTTT
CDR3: CASSQGQTGNEKLFF

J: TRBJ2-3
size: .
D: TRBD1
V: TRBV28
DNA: TGTGCCAGCAGTTCACCTTCTAGTTCCCCAGGGGGAGATACGCAGTATTTT
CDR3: CASSSPSSSPGGDTQYF

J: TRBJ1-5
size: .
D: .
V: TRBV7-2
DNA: TGTGCCAGCAGCTTAGACTCCGATAGCAATCAGCCCCAGCATTTT
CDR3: CASSLDSDSNQPQHF

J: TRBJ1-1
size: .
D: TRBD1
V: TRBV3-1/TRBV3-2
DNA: TGTGCCAGCAGCCAAGATGGACAGGGGGCTGAAGCTTTCTTT
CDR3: CASSQDGQGAEAFF

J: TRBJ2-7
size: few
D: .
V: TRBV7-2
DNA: TGTGCCAGCAGCTTAGAGTCGCGGGTTGAGCAGTACTTC
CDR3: CASSLESRVEQYF

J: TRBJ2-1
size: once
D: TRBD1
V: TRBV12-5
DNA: TGTGCTAGTGCCCTCCCGGGGTACAGGGGTCGGAATGAGCAGTTCTTC
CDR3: CASALPGYRGRNEQFF

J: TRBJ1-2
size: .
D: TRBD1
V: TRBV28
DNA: TGTGCCAGCAGTCCCCTGACAGGGGGCTACGACTATGGCTACACCTTC
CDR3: CASSPLTGGYDYGYTF

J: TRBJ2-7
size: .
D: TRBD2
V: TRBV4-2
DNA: TGTGCCAGCAGCATCAAGGTTGGGACTAGCGGGAGGAAACCCTACGAGCAGTACTTC
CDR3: CASSIKVGTSGRKPYEQYF

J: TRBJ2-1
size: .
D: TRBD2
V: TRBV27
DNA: TGTGCCAGCAGTTTATCCGGGACTATAATCTACAATGAGCAGTTCTTC
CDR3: CASSLSGTIIYNEQFF

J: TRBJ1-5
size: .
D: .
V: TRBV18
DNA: TGTGCCAGCTCACCCAGGGAGGAGGGGAGGACGTCCCAGCATTTT
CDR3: CASSPREEGRTSQHF

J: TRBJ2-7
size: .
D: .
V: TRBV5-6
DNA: TGTGCCAGCAGCATATTCCTCTCCTACGAGCAGTACTTC
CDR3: CASSIFLSYEQYF

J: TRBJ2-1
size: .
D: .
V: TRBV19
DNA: TGTGCCAGTACTAAAAAATCGGAGTATAGGAATGAGCAGTTCTTC
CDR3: CASTKKSEYRNEQFF

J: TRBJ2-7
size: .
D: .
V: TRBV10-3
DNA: TGTGCCATCAGCGCGGACAGAACCTCCTACGAGCAGTACTTC
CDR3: CAISADRTSYEQYF

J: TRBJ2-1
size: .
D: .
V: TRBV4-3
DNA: TGCGCCAGCAGCCAAGAATTAGTCCCAGGGGATGAGCAGTTCTTC
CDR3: CASSQELVPGDEQFF

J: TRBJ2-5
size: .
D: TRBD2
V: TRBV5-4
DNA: TGTGCCAGCAGCCCGACCGGGGGGAAGGGGGAGACCCAGTACTTC
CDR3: CASSPTGGKGETQYF

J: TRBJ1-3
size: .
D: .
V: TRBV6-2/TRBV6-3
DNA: TGTGCCAGCAGTTACCCGAGAGCGAGCTCTGGAAACACCATATATTTT
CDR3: CASSYPRASSGNTIYF

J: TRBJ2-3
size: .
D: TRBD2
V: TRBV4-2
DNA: TGTGCCAGCAGCCAAGAATCCGGGAGGGGCACAGATACGCAGTATTTT
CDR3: CASSQESGRGTDTQYF

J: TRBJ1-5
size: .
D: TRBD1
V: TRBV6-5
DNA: TGTGCCAGCAGTTACTCGACGGACAGGAATCAGCCCCAGCATTTT
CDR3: CASSYSTDRNQPQHF

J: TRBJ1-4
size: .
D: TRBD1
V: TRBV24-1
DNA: TGTGCCACCTCCACCGGGACAGGGAATGAAAAACTGTTTTTT
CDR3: CATSTGTGNEKLFF

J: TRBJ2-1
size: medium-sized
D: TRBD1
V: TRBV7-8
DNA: TGTGCCAGCAGCTTAGAGTCACAGGGGTACAATGAGCAGTTCTTC
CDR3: CASSLESQGYNEQFF

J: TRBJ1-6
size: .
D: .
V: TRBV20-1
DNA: TGCAGTGCTAGTTGGTCCGTAACTGGTAGCTCCTATAATTCACCCCTCCACTTT
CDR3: CSASWSVTGSSYNSPLHF

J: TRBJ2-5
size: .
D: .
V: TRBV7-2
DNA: TGTGCCAGCAGCCCAGGGGGGCGGCAAGAGACCCAGTACTTC
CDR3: CASSPGGRQETQYF

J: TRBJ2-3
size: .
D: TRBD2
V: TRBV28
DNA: TGTGCCAGCAGTTTGGTGGGAGCGGGAGAGAGCACAGATACGCAGTATTTT
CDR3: CASSLVGAGESTDTQYF